This T cell receptor (beta chain) was sequenced during a study of molecular identifiers for immune sequencing clone quantification. Previously described methods and listed TCR primers were employed for the bulk TCR libraries. TCRdb used MiXCR to reprocess the PCR reads, holding one entry per CDR3 protein. Of under 600,000 distinct CDR3 sequences in the sample, around a fifth are singletons; the top ten hold 0.7% to 1%. Study-level points and caveats: Jurkat TCR RNA that was spiked in from one cell was reportedly detectable among approximately 900,000 naive cells.

With RNA at 10%, 30% or 50%, naive CD8 libraries came from approximately 22,000 to 940,000 sorted cells. CD8+CD4-CCR7+CD45RA+ cells were sorted as naive CD8 T cells. Many counts were recorded for this clonotype. Its cognate antigen is unknown. The CDR3 is 14 residues long. The germline CDR1 and CDR2 sequences are KGHDR and SFDVKD. With 3 bases removed from V and 4 bases from J, the gap between germline ends came to 8 bases. This TCR derives from a human donor in good health. Some libraries in this study had Jurkat cell RNA spiked in. The sample was naive CD8+ T cells from blood, with Jurkat cell RNA spiked in. Stated subset: FACS-sorted CD8+CD4-CCR7+CD45RA+ naive T cells. This chain connects TRBV24-1 to TRBJ2-2, with D uncertain. The DNA of the CDR3 is TGTGCCACCAGTGATCCCGACACCACCGGGGAGCTGTTTTTT. This gives the protein CATSDPDTTGELFF.